The rows below give T cell receptor beta chains drawn from one sample of a study of CD8 T cells in Susac syndrome. MiXCR, applied by TCRdb to the immunoSEQ multiplex PCR reads, yields one record per CDR3 protein. The top ten clones hold roughly 0.39% of a sample with 65,000 to 90,000 distinct CDR3 sequences, about 95% of them seen once. Specimen: CD8+ T cells from PBMCs. These receptors all come from a human donor with multiple sclerosis. The CDR3 runs from the conserved cysteine through the conserved F or W. A D gene is named only where the DNA matches it firmly. The listing skips clone size in some rows; elsewhere it reads once, few, many or a size class.

CDR3 DNA,CDR3 protein,J gene,V gene,D gene,clone size
TGTGCCAGCAGTTACGGTCCCGGGACAGGGTCTGAGACCCAGTACTTC,CASSYGPGTGSETQYF,TRBJ2-5,TRBV6-2/TRBV6-3,TRBD1,NA
TGTGCTAGTGGTTTCGGTTCAGAGCAGTACTTC,CASGFGSEQYF,TRBJ2-7,TRBV12-5,NA,NA
TGCAGTGCTAGGGTTGTGGACGAGCAGTACTTC,CSARVVDEQYF,TRBJ2-7,TRBV20-1,NA,NA
TGTGCCAGCAGTTTATCTGCGTGGCCGGGTAATGGCTACACCTTC,CASSLSAWPGNGYTF,TRBJ1-2,TRBV27,NA,NA
TGTGCCAGCAGTTCGTACCCCTCCTACGAGCAGTACTTC,CASSSYPSYEQYF,TRBJ2-7,TRBV27,NA,NA
TGTGCCAGCATCCCAGGAACAAGCACAGATACGCAGTATTTT,CASIPGTSTDTQYF,TRBJ2-3,TRBV27,NA,NA
TGTGCCAGCAGTTTAAGGGACTCCCCTGGGTATGGCTACACCTTC,CASSLRDSPGYGYTF,TRBJ1-2,TRBV27,NA,NA
TGTGCCATCAGTGAGTCGGGGAGCGGGAGTCGCAATGAGCAGTTCTTC,CAISESGSGSRNEQFF,TRBJ2-1,TRBV10-3,TRBD2,NA
TGCGCCAGCAGCTTGGCCTGGGGGGGGAAAAATGAGCAGTTCTTC,CASSLAWGGKNEQFF,TRBJ2-1,TRBV5-1,TRBD2,once
TGTGCCAGCAGTGAAGGAGGGATCTATGGCTACACCTTC,CASSEGGIYGYTF,TRBJ1-2,TRBV25-1,NA,NA
TGTGCCAGCAGCTACCCCTGGGGGGAGCTGTTTTTT,CASSYPWGELFF,TRBJ2-2,TRBV7-2,NA,NA
TGTGCCAGCACCTGGGGGAACACCGGGGAGCTGTTTTTT,CASTWGNTGELFF,TRBJ2-2,TRBV27,NA,NA
TGTGCCAGCAGCCAACCACCTAATTCACCCCTCCACTTT,CASSQPPNSPLHF,TRBJ1-6,TRBV13,NA,NA
TGTGCCAGCAGTGAGGGGGGCACTGAAGCTTTCTTT,CASSEGGTEAFF,TRBJ1-1,TRBV25-1,NA,once
TGTGCCAGCAGCCAAGATTCCAACACTAACTATGGCTACACCTTC,CASSQDSNTNYGYTF,TRBJ1-2,TRBV14,NA,NA
TGCGCCAGCAGCCAAGATGCGGGATGGAACGAGCAGTACTTC,CASSQDAGWNEQYF,TRBJ2-7,TRBV4-3,NA,NA
TGTGCCAGCAGCCGGGGAGCGGGACCTTCCTACGAGCAGTACTTC,CASSRGAGPSYEQYF,TRBJ2-7,TRBV7-9,TRBD2,NA
TGTGCCAGTAGGTCGAGGCGGGAGATCACAGATACGCAGTATTTT,CASRSRREITDTQYF,TRBJ2-3,TRBV19,TRBD2,NA
TGTGCCTGGAGTGTAACAGGGCTCTACGAGCAGTACTTC,CAWSVTGLYEQYF,TRBJ2-7,TRBV30,NA,NA
TGTGCCAGCAGCTTAGTTGTGGCGAGTCCGGAGGGTTTT,CASSLVVASPEGF,TRBJ2-3,TRBV7-9,NA,NA